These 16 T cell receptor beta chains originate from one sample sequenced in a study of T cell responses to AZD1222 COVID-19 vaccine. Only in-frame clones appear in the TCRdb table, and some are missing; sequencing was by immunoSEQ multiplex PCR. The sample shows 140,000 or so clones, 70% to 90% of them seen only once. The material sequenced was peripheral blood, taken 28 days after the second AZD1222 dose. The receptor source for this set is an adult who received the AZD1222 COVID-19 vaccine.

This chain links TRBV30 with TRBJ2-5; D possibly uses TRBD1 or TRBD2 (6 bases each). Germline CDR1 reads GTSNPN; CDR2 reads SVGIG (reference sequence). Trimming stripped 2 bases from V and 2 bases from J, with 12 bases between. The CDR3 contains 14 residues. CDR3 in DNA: TGTGCCTGGAGTAAAGGGGGGCCTCAAGAGACCCAGTACTTC. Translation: CAWSKGGPQETQYF.

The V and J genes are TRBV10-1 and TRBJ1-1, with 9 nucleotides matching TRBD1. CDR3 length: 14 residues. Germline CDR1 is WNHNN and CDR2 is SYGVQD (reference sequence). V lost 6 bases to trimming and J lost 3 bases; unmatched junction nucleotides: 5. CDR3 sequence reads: CASSNTGGYTEAFF. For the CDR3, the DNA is TGCGCCAGCAGCAATACAGGGGGCTACACTGAAGCTTTCTTT.

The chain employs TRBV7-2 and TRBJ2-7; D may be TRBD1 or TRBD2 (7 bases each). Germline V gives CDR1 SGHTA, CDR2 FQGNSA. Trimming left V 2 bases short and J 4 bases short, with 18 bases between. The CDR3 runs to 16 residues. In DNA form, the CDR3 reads TGTGCCAGCAGCTTAATTCAATCAGGGGGAGGGTACGAGCAGTACTTC. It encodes CASSLIQSGGGYEQYF.

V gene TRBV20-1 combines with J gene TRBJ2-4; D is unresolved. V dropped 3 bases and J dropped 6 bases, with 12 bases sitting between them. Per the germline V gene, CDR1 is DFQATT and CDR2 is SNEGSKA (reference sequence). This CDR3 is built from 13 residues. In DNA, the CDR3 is TGCAGTGCTAGTGGCCGGGTATCAAACATTCAGTACTTC. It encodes CSASGRVSNIQYF.

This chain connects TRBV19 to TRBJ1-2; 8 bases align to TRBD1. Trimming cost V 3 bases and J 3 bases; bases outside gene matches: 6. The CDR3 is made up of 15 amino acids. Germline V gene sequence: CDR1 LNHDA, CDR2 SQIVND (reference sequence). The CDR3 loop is CASSMTGEEYYGYTF. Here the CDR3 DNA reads TGTGCCAGTAGTATGACAGGGGAGGAGTACTATGGCTACACCTTC.

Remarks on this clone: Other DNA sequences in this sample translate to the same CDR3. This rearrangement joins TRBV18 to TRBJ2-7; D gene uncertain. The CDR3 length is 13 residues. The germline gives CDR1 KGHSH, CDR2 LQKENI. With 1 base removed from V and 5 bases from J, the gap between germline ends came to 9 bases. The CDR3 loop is CASSPRASHEQYF. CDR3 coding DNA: TGTGCCAGCTCACCACGAGCCAGCCACGAGCAGTACTTC.

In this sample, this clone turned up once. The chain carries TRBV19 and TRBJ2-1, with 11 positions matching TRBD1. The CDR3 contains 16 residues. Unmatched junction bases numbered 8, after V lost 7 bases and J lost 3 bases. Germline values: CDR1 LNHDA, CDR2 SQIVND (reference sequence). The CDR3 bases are TGTGCCAGTAAAAGGACAGGGGGCGCTTTCTACAATGAGCAGTTCTTC. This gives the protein CASKRTGGAFYNEQFF.

CDR3 sequence (DNA): TGTGCCAGCAGCTTAAAGAGTTCGGGGCCCTACGAGCAGTACTTC. Translation gives CASSLKSSGPYEQYF. The J gene is TRBJ2-7, the V gene TRBV7-2, with D perhaps matching TRBD1 or TRBD2 (5 bases each). In germline, CDR1 is SGHTA, CDR2 FQGNSA. This CDR3 contains 15 residues. With 2 bases removed from V and 2 bases from J, the gap between germline ends came to 13 bases.

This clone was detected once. This CDR3 is CASSRQGVVEQYF. The CDR3 nucleotides read TGTGCCAGCAGCAGACAGGGGGTGGTCGAGCAGTACTTC. The V call is TRBV5-4, the J call TRBJ2-7, with TRBD1 identical over 9 bases. The junction had 5 bases not matched to a gene; V was cut back by 4 bases and J by 6 bases. In germline, CDR1 is SGHNT, CDR2 YYREEE (reference sequence). The CDR3 length is 13 residues.

CDR3 nucleotides: TGTGCCAGCTCACCAGATACTTCAGGCGGAGCCTATGGCTACACCTTC. It yields the protein CASSPDTSGGAYGYTF. This chain links TRBV18 with TRBJ1-2; D is unclear. Trimming cost V 2 bases and J 4 bases, with 17 bases left between them. Germline loops: CDR1 KGHSH, CDR2 LQKENI. The CDR3 loop spans 16 amino acids.

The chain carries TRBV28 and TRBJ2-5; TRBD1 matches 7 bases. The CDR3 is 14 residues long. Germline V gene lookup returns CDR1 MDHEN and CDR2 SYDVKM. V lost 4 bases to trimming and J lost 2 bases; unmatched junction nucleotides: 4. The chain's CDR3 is CASSSPGQQETQYF. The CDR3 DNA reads TGTGCCAGCAGTTCTCCGGGACAGCAAGAGACCCAGTACTTC.

The chain's CDR3 is CASSSETGTNTEAFF. The CDR3 region has the DNA TGCGCCAGCAGCTCGGAGACAGGAACGAACACTGAAGCTTTCTTT. The chain recombines TRBV5-1 with TRBJ1-1, with D perhaps TRBD1 (6 bases). Germline V CDR1 and CDR2: SGHRS, YFSETQ. V was shortened by 3 bases and J by 1 base, with 13 bases between the two germline ends. The CDR3 spans 15 residues.

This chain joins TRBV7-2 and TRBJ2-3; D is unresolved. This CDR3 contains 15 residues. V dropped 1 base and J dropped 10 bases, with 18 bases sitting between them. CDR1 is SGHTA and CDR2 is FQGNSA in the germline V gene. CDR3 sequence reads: CASSLGTGLHPPQYF. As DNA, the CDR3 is TGTGCCAGCAGCTTAGGGACGGGCCTACACCCGCCGCAGTATTTT.

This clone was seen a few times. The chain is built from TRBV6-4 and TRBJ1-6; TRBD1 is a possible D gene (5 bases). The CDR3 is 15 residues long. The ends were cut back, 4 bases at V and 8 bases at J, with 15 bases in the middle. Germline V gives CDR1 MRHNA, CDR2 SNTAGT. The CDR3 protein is CASSVGAYGYSPLHF. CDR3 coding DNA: TGTGCCAGCAGTGTAGGGGCGTACGGCTATTCACCCCTCCACTTT.

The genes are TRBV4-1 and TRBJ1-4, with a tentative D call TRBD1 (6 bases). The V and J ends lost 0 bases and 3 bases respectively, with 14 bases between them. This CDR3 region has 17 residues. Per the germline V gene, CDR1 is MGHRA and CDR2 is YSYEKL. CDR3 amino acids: CASSQDPIGGPNEKLFF. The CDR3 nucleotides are TGCGCCAGCAGCCAAGATCCAATAGGGGGGCCTAATGAAAAACTGTTTTTT.

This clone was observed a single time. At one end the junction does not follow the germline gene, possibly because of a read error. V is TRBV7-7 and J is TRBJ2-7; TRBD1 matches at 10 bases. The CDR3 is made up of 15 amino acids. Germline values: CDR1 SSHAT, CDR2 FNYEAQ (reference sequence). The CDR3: CASSSGTGATYEQYF. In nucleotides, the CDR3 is TGTGCTAGCAGTTCCGGGACAGGGGCCACCTACGAGCAGTACTTC.